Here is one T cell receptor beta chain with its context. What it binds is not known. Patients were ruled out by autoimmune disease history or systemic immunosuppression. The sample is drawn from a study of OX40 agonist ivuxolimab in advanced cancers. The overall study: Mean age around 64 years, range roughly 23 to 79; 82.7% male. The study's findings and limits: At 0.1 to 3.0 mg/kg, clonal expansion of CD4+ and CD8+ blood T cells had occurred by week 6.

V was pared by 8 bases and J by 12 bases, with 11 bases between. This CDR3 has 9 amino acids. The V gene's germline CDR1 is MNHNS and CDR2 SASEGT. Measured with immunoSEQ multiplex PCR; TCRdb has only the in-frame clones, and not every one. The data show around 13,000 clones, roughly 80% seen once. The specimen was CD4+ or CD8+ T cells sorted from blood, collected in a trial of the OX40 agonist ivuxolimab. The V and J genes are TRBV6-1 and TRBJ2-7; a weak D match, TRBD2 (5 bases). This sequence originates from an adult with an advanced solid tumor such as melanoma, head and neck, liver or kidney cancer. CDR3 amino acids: CASGLSGYF. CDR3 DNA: TGTGCCAGCGGCTTAAGCGGGTACTTC.